This T cell receptor (beta chain) was found in a study of post-analysis software for immune sequencing data. Study-wide context: The courses of disease that were included comprised relapsing-remitting, secondary progressive and progressive-relapsing multiple sclerosis.

Germline V gene lookup returns CDR1 MNHNY and CDR2 SVGAGI (reference sequence). Trimming took off 0 bases at V and 9 bases at J, with 6 bases between the two ends. The CDR3 length is 12 residues. A note on this clonotype: The antigen remains undetermined.

Findings and caveats of the study: Those with multiple sclerosis, the patient group, showed significantly lower normalized Chao1 diversity than controls. Batch-mates among the samples co-clustered strongly by F measure. TRBV5-6, TRBV5-1 and TRBV20-1 were among a few TRBV segments more frequent in patients than controls.

The library was made from cDNA and included unique molecular identifiers. TCRdb re-called the PCR reads through MiXCR, storing one row per CDR3 protein. The top ten hold approximately 4.4% of the sample, which has 820,000 or so distinct CDR3 sequences, roughly 50% seen once. The specimen was blood. The chain combines TRBV6-6 with TRBJ2-1; D ambiguous. This clonotype was sampled from a girl between 10 and 17 years old with multiple sclerosis. This CDR3 is CASSYSISEQFF. The CDR3 DNA reads TGTGCCAGCAGTTACTCGATTAGTGAGCAGTTCTTC.